Listed below are T cell receptor beta chains from one sample, sequenced in a study of cytomegalovirus exposure and HLA in healthy donors. Produced via immunoSEQ multiplex PCR; TCRdb's table is partial and in-frame only. The sample has about 130,000 clones, about 80% seen once. The source material was PBMCs. The receptors derive from a boy aged 2 to 10 in good health and CMV-seronegative. The CDR3 runs from the conserved cysteine through the conserved F or W. The D gene is left open where the match is weak. Size values are once, few and many counts, or a class for expanded clones, and some rows have none.

j_call	v_call	clone_size	d_call	cdr3_length	cdr3_nt	cdr3_aa
TRBJ1-2	TRBV7-9	-	-	15	TGTGCCAGCAGCCACTCGGTCGCAGCGATCTATGGCTACACCTTC	CASSHSVAAIYGYTF
TRBJ1-5	TRBV5-1	-	TRBD1	14	TGCGCCAGCAGCTCAGGGGGCGCAGGTCAGCCCCAGCATTTT	CASSSGGAGQPQHF
TRBJ2-2	TRBV2	-	-	13	TGTGCCAGCAGTGGCGGGAACACCGGGGAGCTGTTTTTT	CASSGGNTGELFF
TRBJ2-1	TRBV7-9	-	TRBD2	18	TGTGCCAGCAGCCCAAATAGAAGGACTAGCGGGAGCTCCGATGAGCAGTTCTTC	CASSPNRRTSGSSDEQFF
TRBJ1-1	TRBV5-1	-	TRBD1	18	TGCGCCAGCAGCGATCTACCGGGACAGGGGGCTTTAAACACTGAAGCTTTCTTT	CASSDLPGQGALNTEAFF
TRBJ1-1	TRBV4-1	-	TRBD1	16	TGCGCCAGCAGCCAACTCCAGGGGGCTGGGGACACTGAAGCTTTCTTT	CASSQLQGAGDTEAFF
TRBJ2-1	TRBV29-1	few	TRBD1	14	TGCAGCGTTCCCGGACAGGGGGCATACAATGAGCAGTTCTTC	CSVPGQGAYNEQFF
TRBJ2-1	TRBV5-6	once	-	17	TGTGCCAGCAGCTTGGCCTCCTTTGAGAGCTCCTACAATGAGCAGTTCTTC	CASSLASFESSYNEQFF
TRBJ1-1	TRBV7-9	-	TRBD1	15	TGTGCCAGCAGCCACCGGGACAGGGAGAACACTGAAGCTTTCTTT	CASSHRDRENTEAFF
TRBJ2-7	TRBV30	-	-	12	TGTGCCTGGAGTGTAAGAGGCTACGAGCAGTACTTC	CAWSVRGYEQYF
TRBJ2-3	TRBV9	-	TRBD2	15	TGTGCCAGCAGTCCCGCCCCCCGACTAGCGGATACGCAGTATTTT	CASSPAPRLADTQYF
TRBJ2-3	TRBV2	few	TRBD2	18	TGTGCCAGCAATGAAGGAACTAGCGGGAGTCTGGGCACAGATACGCAGTATTTT	CASNEGTSGSLGTDTQYF
TRBJ1-2	TRBV27	few	-	14	TGTGCCAGCAGCCCCTCAGGGTTATTCTATGGCTACACCTTC	CASSPSGLFYGYTF
TRBJ1-1	TRBV9	-	TRBD1	17	TGTGCCAGCACCTCAACAGGGGGCAGTGCCGGGGACACTGAAGCTTTCTTT	CASTSTGGSAGDTEAFF
TRBJ2-5	TRBV11-1	-	-	16	TGTGCCAGCAGCCGAACACCCCTAGCGACCCAAGAGACCCAGTACTTC	CASSRTPLATQETQYF
TRBJ1-6	TRBV18	-	-	15	TGTGCCAGCTCACCCCCCGAGGACTATAATTCACCCCTCCACTTT	CASSPPEDYNSPLHF
TRBJ1-1	TRBV18	-	TRBD1	14	TGTGCCAGCTCACCACGACAGGGGGGTAGGATAGCTTTCTTT	CASSPRQGGRIAFF